This entry lists 28 T cell receptor beta chains sequenced from one sample in a study of PD-L1 blockade in urothelial cancer. The data were produced by immunoSEQ multiplex PCR, yet TCRdb's version contains in-frame clones alone and is incomplete. The sample yields around 70,000 clones, 80% to 85% seen once. Time point given: pretreatment peripheral blood. The sequencing here drew on PBMCs, taken around atezolizumab (anti-PD-L1) treatment. The receptors stem from a woman in her 70s with urothelial cancer.

V gene TRBV6-8 combines with J gene TRBJ1-5; D is unresolved. Trimming stripped 8 bases from V and 0 bases from J, with 8 bases between. CDR1 is MNHGY, CDR2 SAAAGT, per germline. The CDR3 is 13 amino acids. The CDR3 is CASLRGSNQPQHF. CDR3 bases: TGTGCCAGCTTGCGCGGTAGCAATCAGCCCCAGCATTTT.

The table lists this clone with a count of one. V and J are TRBV30 and TRBJ2-3; 11 nucleotides line up with TRBD2. J lost 14 bases, V lost 0 bases, and 7 bases had no gene match. Germline lookup yields CDR1 GTSNPN and CDR2 SVGIG (reference sequence). This CDR3 is 13 amino acids long. In DNA form, the CDR3 reads TGTGCCTGGAGTGTTGTTAGCGGGGGGGTGGGGTATTTT. The encoded protein is CAWSVVSGGVGYF.

This chain connects TRBV10-2 to TRBJ2-3, with 8 bases that match TRBD2. Looked up from germline, CDR1 is WSHSY and CDR2 is SAAADI. Trimming at V came to 3 bases and at J to 3 bases, leaving 2 bases not matched to a gene. CDR3 length: 14 amino acids. CDR3 amino acids: CASSDGGATDTQYF. The CDR3 DNA follows: TGCGCCAGCAGTGACGGGGGGGCAACAGATACGCAGTATTTT.

This clone was seen only once. The chain has TRBV5-4 and TRBJ2-7; 8 positions agree with TRBD1. The trim removed 0 bases at V and 3 bases at J, leaving 2 bases unmatched. In germline, CDR1 is SGHNT, CDR2 YYREEE (reference sequence). CDR3 length: 14 residues. CDR3 in amino acids: CASSLGTGNYEQYF. The CDR3 bases are TGTGCCAGCAGCTTGGGGACAGGGAACTACGAGCAGTACTTC.

This rearrangement joins TRBV9 to TRBJ2-2; 7 nucleotides agree with TRBD1. This CDR3 has 16 amino acids. CDR1 and CDR2 from the germline V gene are SGDLS and YYNGEE. V gave up 4 bases and J gave up 5 bases; unmatched junction bases: 11. The CDR3 DNA reads as TGTGCCAGCAGCAAAAGGGACAGCCGTGTTACCGGGGAGCTGTTTTTT. This gives the protein CASSKRDSRVTGELFF. Full variable domain (remainder filled in from reference TRBV9 and TRBJ2-2): DSGVTQTPKHLITATGQRVTLRCSPRSGDLSVYWYQQSLDQGLQFLIQYYNGEERAKGNILERFSAQQFPDLHSELNLSSLELGDSALYFCASSKRDSRVTGELFFGEGSRLTVL.

This clone was seen a few times. This chain connects TRBV27 to TRBJ1-1; no reliable D call. This CDR3 has 11 residues. V lost 5 bases and J 9 bases, leaving 10 bases between the germline ends. Germline V gives CDR1 MNHEY, CDR2 SMNVEV (reference sequence). The CDR3 DNA reads as TGTGCCAGCAGTGGGCCGGGAAAAGCTTTCTTT. This translates into CASSGPGKAFF.

V and J are TRBV5-1 and TRBJ1-1; D remains unclear. V shed 0 bases and J shed 4 bases, with 4 bases lying between them. Germline V gene sequence: CDR1 SGHRS, CDR2 YFSETQ. The CDR3 is made up of 12 amino acids. In DNA, the CDR3 is TGCGCCAGCAGCTTGGGTAGCACTGAAGCTTTCTTT. Its protein is CASSLGSTEAFF.

This clone was found once. CDR3 DNA: TGTGCCTCTGCAGGGACATTAAATGAAAAACTGTTTTTT. It yields the protein CASAGTLNEKLFF. The chain couples TRBV28 to TRBJ1-4, with TRBD1 as a possible D gene (6 bases). Germline V gene sequence: CDR1 MDHEN, CDR2 SYDVKM. Trimming cost V 11 bases and J 5 bases, with 15 bases left between them. This CDR3 spans 13 amino acids. Based on the CDR3 plus reference TRBV28 and TRBJ1-4, the full variable domain is DVKVTQSSRYLVKRTGEKVFLECVQDMDHENMFWYRQDPGLGLRLIYFSYDVKMKEKGDIPEGYSVSREKKERFSLILESASTNQTSMYLCASAGTLNEKLFFGSGTQLSVL.

The chain recombines TRBV30 with TRBJ1-5; D is undetermined. Germline V lookup: CDR1 GTSNPN, CDR2 SVGIG (reference sequence). The CDR3 consists of 13 residues. The V gene lost 0 bases and the J gene lost 2 bases, with 5 bases spanning the gap. CDR3 sequence: CAWSVLGNQPQHF. The CDR3 DNA is TGTGCCTGGAGTGTACTGGGCAATCAGCCCCAGCATTTT.

The chain employs TRBV7-9 and TRBJ2-3; 8 nucleotides match TRBD1. Per germline, CDR1 SEHNR and CDR2 FQNEAQ (reference sequence). V shed 5 bases and J 3 bases; nucleotides not matched to a gene: 7. The CDR3 sequence is 15 residues long. The CDR3 spells CASSDQGAMTDTQYF. The DNA for the CDR3 is TGTGCCAGCAGCGATCAGGGGGCGATGACAGATACGCAGTATTTT.

This clone has only a few counts. V usage is TRBV1 and J usage is TRBJ1-1; the table names TRBD1, a call not compared with the DNA. TRBV1 is a pseudogene locus. This CDR3 is built from 13 residues. CDR3 DNA sequence: TGCACCAGCAGCCAAGGCAGGCACACTGAAGCTTTCTTT. Its translation is CTSSQGRHTEAFF.

The CDR3 is CASSYSASSGNTIYF. The DNA of the CDR3 is TGTGCCAGCAGTTACAGCGCCAGCTCTGGAAACACCATATATTTT. The chain employs TRBV6-5 and TRBJ1-3; D not resolved. The V gene's germline CDR1 is MNHEY and CDR2 SVGAGI. V lost 2 bases and J lost 0, with 8 bases in between. There are 15 residues in the CDR3.

The chain carries TRBV7-6 and TRBJ1-5, with 9 bases lining up with TRBD1. With V trimmed by 3 bases and J by 7 bases, 7 bases remained unmatched. Germline V gives CDR1 SGHVS, CDR2 FNYEAQ. This CDR3 comprises 15 residues. The CDR3 coding sequence is TGTGCCAGCAGCTTGGGGACAGGGAGGAACCAGCCCCAGCATTTT. It specifies CASSLGTGRNQPQHF. Full variable domain (remainder filled in from reference TRBV7-6 and TRBJ1-5): GAGVSQSPRYKVTKRGQDVALRCDPISGHVSLYWYRQALGQGPEFLTYFNYEAQQDKSGLPNDRFSAERPEGSISTLTIQRTEQRDSAMYRCASSLGTGRNQPQHFGDGTRLSIL.

The chain has TRBV7-2 and TRBJ2-3, with 8 bases lining up with TRBD2. The V segment lost 5 bases and the J segment 3 bases; nucleotides outside the gene matches: 7. Germline assignment: CDR1 SGHTA and CDR2 FQGNSA. The CDR3 consists of 15 residues. The chain's CDR3 is CASSAQAGVTDTQYF. CDR3 nucleotide sequence: TGTGCCAGCAGCGCACAAGCGGGGGTAACAGATACGCAGTATTTT.

The chain uses TRBV2 and TRBJ2-3, with D possibly matching TRBD2 (5 bases). Germline CDR1 SNHLY, CDR2 FYNNEI. This CDR3 is built from 18 residues. The ends were cut back, 4 bases at V and 0 bases at J, with 20 bases in the middle. CDR3 nucleotide sequence: TGTGCCAGCAGTGCTGAGGGCGGCGCCTATTCTAGCACAGATACGCAGTATTTT. Translated: CASSAEGGAYSSTDTQYF.

This chain uses TRBV7-2 with TRBJ2-1, with 8 bases that match TRBD1. Germline V gene sequence: CDR1 SGHTA, CDR2 FQGNSA. The CDR3 consists of 16 residues. V shed 1 base, J shed 0 bases, and the junction held 2 bases outside the gene matches. DNA for the CDR3: TGTGCCAGCAGCTTAGACGGGACAGGCTCCTACAATGAGCAGTTCTTC. It is translated as CASSLDGTGSYNEQFF.

This sequence joins TRBV5-1 and TRBJ2-1; TRBD2 agrees at 7 bases. Germline assignment: CDR1 SGHRS and CDR2 YFSETQ. The CDR3 has 16 amino acids. V dropped 0 bases and J dropped 5; count of bases not matched to a gene: 8. The CDR3 spells CASSLALGGSHNEQFF. The CDR3 DNA sequence: TGCGCCAGCAGCTTGGCCCTCGGCGGGAGTCACAATGAGCAGTTCTTC.

The chain combines TRBV29-1 with TRBJ1-2; D call uncertain. The CDR3 sequence is 13 residues long. The V gene lost 4 bases and the J gene lost 4 bases, with 13 bases spanning the gap. CDR1 is SQVTM, CDR2 ANQGSEA, per germline. CDR3 protein: CSVGLPLSYGYTF. CDR3 DNA: TGCAGCGTTGGTCTGCCGCTCAGCTATGGCTACACCTTC.

Points on this clone: The sample has other DNA sequences that encode this CDR3 too. The chain couples TRBV6-5 to TRBJ2-5, with 8 bases fitting TRBD1. Germline V gene sequence: CDR1 MNHEY, CDR2 SVGAGI. The CDR3 totals 15 residues. V shed 6 bases, J shed 1 base, and the junction held 7 bases outside the gene matches. This CDR3 reads CASRRTGTLQETQYF. DNA for the CDR3: TGTGCCAGCAGGCGGACAGGGACACTCCAAGAGACCCAGTACTTC.

This chain links TRBV7-9 with TRBJ2-3, with 10 nucleotides matching TRBD2. The CDR3 length is 16 residues. J lost 10 bases, V lost 5 bases, and 15 bases had no gene match. Per germline, CDR1 SEHNR and CDR2 FQNEAQ (reference sequence). The CDR3 DNA reads TGTGCCAGCAGCCCCATTGTGGCTAGCGGGAGAGGGGCGCAGTATTTT. Encoded protein: CASSPIVASGRGAQYF.

J is TRBJ2-7 and V is TRBV13; 9 bases agree with TRBD2. J gave up 2 bases and V 5 bases, and 7 bases lay outside the gene matches. The germline CDR1 and CDR2 sequences are PRHDT and FYEKMQ (reference sequence). The CDR3 spans 15 residues. The CDR3 sequence is CASSPSGGSTYEQYF. The CDR3 nucleotides read TGTGCCAGCAGCCCCAGCGGGGGGTCGACCTACGAGCAGTACTTC.

This chain uses TRBV5-1 with TRBJ2-7; D remains ambiguous. Per germline, CDR1 SGHRS and CDR2 YFSETQ. V dropped 0 bases and J dropped 4 bases, with 11 bases sitting between them. CDR3 length: 14 residues. The CDR3 is CASSLATAPYEQYF. Here the CDR3 DNA reads TGCGCCAGCAGCTTGGCCACAGCTCCATACGAGCAGTACTTC.

The CDR3 coding sequence is TGCGCCAGCAGTGAGCCAAAGGACAGTGATTCACCCCTCCACTTT. This encodes CASSEPKDSDSPLHF. The chain has TRBV10-1 and TRBJ1-6; the D gene is possibly TRBD1 (6 bases). The CDR3 totals 15 residues. Deletions cut 2 bases from V and 8 bases from J, with 13 bases between. Germline V gives CDR1 WNHNN, CDR2 SYGVQD (reference sequence).

This chain joins TRBV11-2 and TRBJ2-1, with a tentative D call TRBD1 (5 bases). Per germline, CDR1 SGHAT and CDR2 FQNNGV. The CDR3 spans 13 residues. V lost 9 bases, J lost 1 base, and 10 bases lay in between. Here the CDR3 DNA reads TGTGCCAGTCGACAGCAATCCTACAATGAGCAGTTCTTC. This gives the protein CASRQQSYNEQFF.

The chain employs TRBV25-1 and TRBJ2-7, with 7 positions matching TRBD1. Germline loops: CDR1 MGHDK, CDR2 SYGVNS. The CDR3 is 14 residues long. V dropped 5 bases and J dropped 0; count of bases not matched to a gene: 4. The CDR3 coding sequence is TGTGCCAGCAGTTGGACAGGCGACTCCTACGAGCAGTACTTC. Translation: CASSWTGDSYEQYF.

The chain recombines TRBV10-2 with TRBJ2-7, with TRBD2 matching over 8 bases. Looked up from germline, CDR1 is WSHSY and CDR2 is SAAADI. CDR3 length: 15 amino acids. V gave up 6 bases and J gave up 4 bases; unmatched junction bases: 11. This CDR3 reads CASRTSGSAGYEQYF. The CDR3 coding sequence is TGCGCCAGCAGAACCAGCGGGAGTGCGGGTTACGAGCAGTACTTC.

The chain employs TRBV6-1 and TRBJ2-7, with unresolved D. This CDR3 region has 13 residues. Germline CDR1 MNHNS, CDR2 SASEGT. The V and J ends lost 4 bases and 3 bases respectively, with 10 bases between them. CDR3 loop: CASSGFGGYEQYF. CDR3 coding DNA: TGTGCCAGCAGTGGATTCGGTGGCTACGAGCAGTACTTC.

The chain has TRBV19 and TRBJ1-6, with a possible D match to TRBD1 (5 bases). From germline, CDR1 is LNHDA and CDR2 SQIVND (reference sequence). This CDR3 has 13 residues. Deletions cut 5 bases from V and 10 bases from J, with 12 bases between. This chain's CDR3 is CASSPAGKSPLHF. The CDR3 bases are TGTGCCAGTAGTCCTGCAGGGAAGTCACCCCTCCACTTT. Together with reference TRBV19 and TRBJ1-6, the CDR3 gives the full variable domain: DGGITQSPKYLFRKEGQNVTLSCEQNLNHDAMYWYRQDPGQGLRLIYYSQIVNDFQKGDIAEGYSVSREKKESFPLTVTSAQKNPTAFYLCASSPAGKSPLHFGNGTRLTVT.